The next 28 T cell receptor beta chains were all read from a single sample in a study of CD8+ T cells in alopecia areata. Extracted RNA was reverse transcribed, and the resulting cDNA served as sequencing template. Clones were sequenced by immunoSEQ multiplex PCR, and TCRdb holds only the in-frame ones, with some missing. The top ten hold less than 14% of the sample, which has over 150,000 clones, 50% to 65% seen once. The treatment is: oral pan-JAK inhibitor, 5-10 mg twice daily. The specimen was CD8+ T cells sorted from blood, collected at week 24, from a patient treated with tofacitinib. These TCRs come from a human donor with alopecia areata.

The rearrangement links TRBV5-1 to TRBJ2-1; a weak D match, TRBD2 (6 bases). Germline lookup yields CDR1 SGHRS and CDR2 YFSETQ. Trimming pared 5 bases from V and 10 bases from J, leaving 16 bases between. The CDR3 has 13 amino acids. As DNA, the CDR3 is TGCGCCAGCAGAGGGGACTTCTTAAGGGAGCAGTTCTTC. Protein: CASRGDFLREQFF.

The rearrangement joins TRBV15 to TRBJ2-1, with D hard to call. In germline, CDR1 is LNHNV, CDR2 YYDKDF (reference sequence). Trimming took off 2 bases at V and 5 bases at J, with 10 bases between the two ends. This CDR3 comprises 14 residues. The CDR3: CATSRSFGNNEQFF. CDR3 sequence (DNA): TGTGCCACCAGCAGATCCTTTGGGAACAATGAGCAGTTCTTC. Combining the CDR3 with reference TRBV15 and TRBJ2-1 gives the whole variable domain DAMVIQNPRYQVTQFGKPVTLSCSQTLNHNVMYWYQQKSSQAPKLLFHYYDKDFNNEADTPDNFQSRRPNTSFCFLDIRSPGLGDTAMYLCATSRSFGNNEQFFGPGTRLTVL.

The chain combines TRBV19 with TRBJ2-7; TRBD2 matches 8 bases. The CDR3 is 15 residues long. V was clipped by 4 bases and J by 5 bases; unmatched bases: 10. CDR1 and CDR2 (germline): LNHDA, SQIVND (reference sequence). CDR3 amino acids: CASSNPAGGIHEQYF. The CDR3 DNA reads as TGTGCCAGTAGTAACCCTGCGGGGGGCATCCACGAGCAGTACTTC.

This clone was detected ten times or more. The V and J genes are TRBV15 and TRBJ2-7; D is unclear. Germline V gives CDR1 LNHNV, CDR2 YYDKDF (reference sequence). The CDR3 contains 13 residues. Trimming shortened V by 0 bases and J by 3 bases, and 6 bases separated the two germline ends. CDR3 DNA: TGTGCCACCAGCAGAGAGGTTGACTACGAGCAGTACTTC. Its translation: CATSREVDYEQYF.

V gene TRBV6-5 combines with J gene TRBJ1-5; D is unclear. Trimming pared 4 bases from V and 0 bases from J, leaving 4 bases between. This CDR3 is 13 amino acids long. Looked up from germline, CDR1 is MNHEY and CDR2 is SVGAGI. The CDR3 here is CASSFNSNQPQHF. The CDR3 region has the DNA TGTGCCAGCAGTTTTAATAGCAATCAGCCCCAGCATTTT.

The V and J genes are TRBV7-2 and TRBJ2-3; 8 nucleotides line up with TRBD2. CDR1 and CDR2 from the germline V gene are SGHTA and FQGNSA. The CDR3 spans 16 residues. The V and J ends lost 5 bases and 1 base, in that order; junction bases with no gene match: 8. In nucleotides, the CDR3 is TGTGCCAGCAGCCCGTTCGGGGGGGCGGGCACAGATACGCAGTATTTT. Amino acids: CASSPFGGAGTDTQYF.

The CDR3 loop reads CASSLPRGGSSSPLHF. DNA of the CDR3: TGTGCCAGCAGCCTCCCTAGAGGGGGTAGCAGTTCACCCCTCCACTTT. J is TRBJ1-6 and V is TRBV5-6, with a tentative D call TRBD1 (6 bases). In germline, CDR1 is SGHDT, CDR2 YYEEEE. There are 16 residues in the CDR3. V was trimmed by 4 bases and J by 9 bases, leaving 20 bases between them.

The V and J genes are TRBV15 and TRBJ1-5; 10 nucleotides agree with TRBD1. CDR1 is LNHNV, CDR2 YYDKDF, per germline (reference sequence). J lost 1 base, V lost 0 bases, and 3 bases had no gene match. The CDR3 consists of 17 residues. CDR3: CATSRDLGQGSNQPQHF. Written as DNA, the CDR3 is TGTGCCACCAGCAGAGATCTGGGACAGGGGAGCAATCAGCCCCAGCATTTT.

This clone was recorded once. Other DNA sequences of this sample code for an identical CDR3. This rearrangement joins TRBV7-7 to TRBJ2-7; 9 nucleotides agree with TRBD1. CDR1 and CDR2 from the germline V gene are SSHAT and FNYEAQ (reference sequence). V lost 3 bases, J lost 4 bases, and 4 bases stayed unmatched. This CDR3 has 14 amino acids. The CDR3 protein is CASSLGQGGYEQYF. CDR3 bases: TGTGCCAGCAGCTTGGGACAGGGAGGGTACGAGCAGTACTTC.

The chain carries TRBV9 and TRBJ2-1; TRBD2 matches at 8 bases. This CDR3 contains 14 residues. V gave up 4 bases and J gave up 7 bases; unmatched junction bases: 7. Per germline, CDR1 SGDLS and CDR2 YYNGEE. The CDR3 DNA reads TGTGCCAGCAGCCCCGGGACTAGTAGAAATGAGCAGTTCTTC. Translating gives CASSPGTSRNEQFF.

The chain is built from TRBV5-6 and TRBJ2-7; TRBD1 matches at 11 bases. V was pared by 4 bases and J by 1 base, with 7 bases of the junction left unmatched. The CDR3 runs to 16 residues. Germline assignment: CDR1 SGHDT and CDR2 YYEEEE. Here the CDR3 reads CASSQTGTGGSYEQYF. The CDR3 DNA sequence: TGTGCCAGCAGCCAAACCGGGACAGGGGGTTCCTACGAGCAGTACTTC.

Only one count was recorded for this clone. The chain recombines TRBV27 with TRBJ2-1; D might be TRBD2 (6 bases). The V and J ends lost 6 bases and 6 bases respectively, with 6 bases between them. Germline assignment: CDR1 MNHEY and CDR2 SMNVEV (reference sequence). This CDR3 comprises 11 residues. The CDR3 loop reads CASSGSNEQFF. CDR3 bases: TGTGCCAGCAGCGGGAGCAATGAGCAGTTCTTC.

This chain uses TRBV10-2 with TRBJ1-2; 9 bases map to TRBD1. CDR1 is WSHSY and CDR2 is SAAADI in the germline V gene. The junction had 6 bases not matched to a gene; V was cut back by 0 bases and J by 4 bases. The CDR3 consists of 16 residues. The CDR3 region has the DNA TGCGCCAGCAGTGAGTCGGGGACAGGGCGCGCCTATGGCTACACCTTC. Translated: CASSESGTGRAYGYTF.

This clone was counted between two and nine times. The chain recombines TRBV29-1 with TRBJ1-1, with D unclear. With 6 bases removed from V and 12 bases from J, the gap between germline ends came to 14 bases. Germline V gene lookup returns CDR1 SQVTM and CDR2 ANQGSEA. The CDR3 is 10 amino acids. The CDR3 spells CSVLDQRPFF. For the CDR3, the DNA is TGCAGCGTCTTAGACCAGAGGCCTTTCTTT.

V is TRBV29-1 and J is TRBJ1-1; 7 bases align to TRBD1. Germline lookup yields CDR1 SQVTM and CDR2 ANQGSEA. V shed 3 bases and J 6 bases; nucleotides not matched to a gene: 4. The CDR3 contains 12 residues. CDR3 coding DNA: TGCAGCGTTGACACAGGGGAGCCTGAAGCTTTCTTT. It translates to CSVDTGEPEAFF.

V gene TRBV11-2 combines with J gene TRBJ2-3, with unresolved D. Germline-derived CDR1 and CDR2 are SGHAT and FQNNGV. There are 15 residues in the CDR3. V was clipped by 4 bases and J by 2 bases, with 13 bases between them. CDR3 nucleotide sequence: TGTGCCAGCAGCTCACCTATATCAACCACAGATACGCAGTATTTT. It specifies CASSSPISTTDTQYF.

This sequence joins TRBV27 and TRBJ2-4; 7 bases are shared with TRBD1. V shed 5 bases, J shed 7 bases, and the junction held 8 bases outside the gene matches. CDR3 length: 14 amino acids. Germline CDR1 reads MNHEY; CDR2 reads SMNVEV (reference sequence). CDR3 nucleotides: TGTGCCAGCAGTCCTCAGGGGGTAGGGAACATTCAGTACTTC. Amino acid sequence: CASSPQGVGNIQYF.

A few counts support this clone. The gene calls are TRBV14 and TRBJ1-2, with TRBD1 as a possible D gene (6 bases). Germline V gives CDR1 SGHDN, CDR2 FVKESK. The CDR3 extends over 14 amino acids. The V and J ends lost 2 bases and 1 base respectively, with 8 bases between them. CDR3 in DNA: TGTGCCAGCAGCCAACTGGACAGTAACTATGGCTACACCTTC. As protein: CASSQLDSNYGYTF.

The V call is TRBV10-3, the J call TRBJ1-1, with TRBD1 as a possible D gene (6 bases). Per the germline V gene, CDR1 is ENHRY and CDR2 is SYGVKD. The CDR3 length is 13 residues. V was pared by 10 bases and J by 3 bases, with 15 bases between. CDR3 DNA: TGTGCCACCACAGGGATTGGGGACACTGAAGCTTTCTTT. The encoded protein is CATTGIGDTEAFF.

The chain couples TRBV10-3 to TRBJ2-1, with 8 bases identical to TRBD1. Germline loops: CDR1 ENHRY, CDR2 SYGVKD. The CDR3 has 15 residues. Unmatched junction bases numbered 9, after V lost 4 bases and J lost 7 bases. CDR3 sequence reads: CAISVGQGADNEQFF. In nucleotides, the CDR3 is TGTGCCATCAGTGTGGGGCAGGGGGCGGATAATGAGCAGTTCTTC.

This chain links TRBV2 with TRBJ1-4; 7 positions agree with TRBD1. Germline CDR1 and CDR2: SNHLY and FYNNEI. V was clipped by 7 bases and J by 7 bases; unmatched bases: 12. The CDR3 is 15 amino acids. DNA of the CDR3: TGTGCCAGCACCCTAAGCGGAGGGGGCGGTGAAAAACTGTTTTTT. Translating gives CASTLSGGGGEKLFF.

The genes are TRBV7-2 and TRBJ2-7, with 10 nucleotides matching TRBD1. Germline CDR1 is SGHTA and CDR2 is FQGNSA. This CDR3 comprises 16 residues. Trimming cost V 0 bases and J 3 bases; bases outside gene matches: 5. The CDR3 reads CASSLAPGQGYYEQYF. The CDR3 DNA is TGTGCCAGCAGCTTAGCTCCGGGACAGGGGTACTACGAGCAGTACTTC. The whole variable domain, remainder taken from reference TRBV7-2 and TRBJ2-7, is GAGVSQSPSNKVTEKGKDVELRCDPISGHTALYWYRQSLGQGLEFLIYFQGNSAPDKSGLPSDRFSAERTGGSVSTLTIQRTQQEDSAVYLCASSLAPGQGYYEQYFGPGTRLTVT.

This chain connects TRBV13 to TRBJ2-7; no clear D gene. CDR1 is PRHDT, CDR2 FYEKMQ, per germline (reference sequence). V lost 1 base and J lost 2, with 15 bases in between. CDR3 length: 16 amino acids. DNA for the CDR3: TGTGCCAGCAGCTTAGTGGCCGGGTTGGTACCCTACGAGCAGTACTTC. Translation: CASSLVAGLVPYEQYF.

The chain is built from TRBV2 and TRBJ2-6, with no clear D. Germline V CDR1 and CDR2: SNHLY, FYNNEI. Trimming cost V 8 bases and J 1 base, with 3 bases left between them. CDR3 length: 12 amino acids. The chain's CDR3 is CASLSGANVLTF. DNA of the CDR3: TGTGCCAGCCTGTCTGGGGCCAACGTCCTGACTTTC.

This chain links TRBV13 with TRBJ1-6; D ambiguous. There are 14 residues in the CDR3. Trimming shortened V by 2 bases and J by 6 bases, and 8 bases separated the two germline ends. The germline V gene encodes CDR1 PRHDT and CDR2 FYEKMQ (reference sequence). The CDR3 loop is CASSLFQSNSPLHF. The CDR3 DNA is TGTGCCAGCAGCTTATTTCAGAGTAATTCACCCCTCCACTTT.

The CDR3 loop reads CASTPGAGISYEQYF. The DNA of the CDR3 is TGTGCCAGCACCCCAGGTGCAGGTATCTCCTACGAGCAGTACTTC. The gene calls are TRBV5-6 and TRBJ2-7, with D uncertain. This CDR3 region has 15 residues. Trimming removed 6 bases at V and 0 bases at J, with 16 bases between. Germline-derived CDR1 and CDR2 are SGHDT and YYEEEE.

In DNA form, the CDR3 reads TGTGCCACCAGCATGGCGACATCCACCTACAATGAGCAGTTCTTC. It codes for CATSMATSTYNEQFF. The chain carries TRBV15 and TRBJ2-1; D is uncertain. Per the germline V gene, CDR1 is LNHNV and CDR2 is YYDKDF (reference sequence). This CDR3 has 15 residues. Deletions cut 4 bases from V and 2 bases from J, with 12 bases between. The whole variable domain, filled in from reference TRBV15 and TRBJ2-1, reads DAMVIQNPRYQVTQFGKPVTLSCSQTLNHNVMYWYQQKSSQAPKLLFHYYDKDFNNEADTPDNFQSRRPNTSFCFLDIRSPGLGDTAMYLCATSMATSTYNEQFFGPGTRLTVL.

The genes are TRBV4-3 and TRBJ2-1, with a tentative D call TRBD1 (6 bases). The V gene lost 6 bases and the J gene lost 10 bases, with 13 bases spanning the gap. This CDR3 is built from 12 residues. Germline V gives CDR1 LGHNA, CDR2 YSLEER. CDR3 in DNA: TGCGCCAGCAGTGAGGGGGTACGGGAGCAGTTCTTC. Its protein is CASSEGVREQFF.